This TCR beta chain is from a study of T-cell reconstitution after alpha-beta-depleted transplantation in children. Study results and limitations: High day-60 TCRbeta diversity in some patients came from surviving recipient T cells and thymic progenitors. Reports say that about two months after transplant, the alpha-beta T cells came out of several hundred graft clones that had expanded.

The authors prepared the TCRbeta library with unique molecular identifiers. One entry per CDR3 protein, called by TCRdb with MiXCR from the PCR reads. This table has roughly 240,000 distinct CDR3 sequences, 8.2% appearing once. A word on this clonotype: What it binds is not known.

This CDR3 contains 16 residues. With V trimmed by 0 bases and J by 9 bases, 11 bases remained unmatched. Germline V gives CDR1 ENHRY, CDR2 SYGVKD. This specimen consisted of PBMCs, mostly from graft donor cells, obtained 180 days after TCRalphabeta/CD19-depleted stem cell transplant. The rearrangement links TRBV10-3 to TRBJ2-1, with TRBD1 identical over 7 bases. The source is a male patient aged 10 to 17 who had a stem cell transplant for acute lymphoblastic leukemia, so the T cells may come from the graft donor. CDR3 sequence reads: CAISESRGQLVSEQFF. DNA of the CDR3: TGTGCCATCAGTGAGTCAAGGGGACAGCTCGTAAGTGAGCAGTTCTTC.